These 7 T cell receptor beta chains were sequenced from one sample in a study of cytomegalovirus exposure and HLA in healthy donors (dated by TCRdb to the late 2010s). The library came from the immunoSEQ multiplex PCR assay. For the multiplex PCR, a mixture combining 60 forward primers for TCR Vbeta segments and 13 reverse primers for TCR Jbeta segments was used. The source is immuneACCESS, and TCRdb retained only in-frame sequences with V and J called. Part of the clones is not carried over; for the studies checked, unresolved V genes explain less than half of this, and the remainder is unexplained. This sample lists some 170,000 clones; approximately 80% were detected once. Jointly, the top ten make up about 4.5% of the sample. The sample comprised PBMCs. The receptors here all came from a man aged 35-49 years in good health and CMV-seronegative.

This chain links TRBV6-6 with TRBJ2-7, with D tentatively TRBD1 (6 bases). V dropped 5 bases and J dropped 1 base, with 12 bases sitting between them. The germline V gene encodes CDR1 MNHNY and CDR2 SVGAGI (reference sequence). The CDR3 sequence is 14 residues long. In DNA, the CDR3 is TGTGCCAGCAGTCCACGGACAGAGTCCTACGAGCAGTACTTC. This gives the protein CASSPRTESYEQYF.

There are a few counts of this clone. J is TRBJ2-1 and V is TRBV29-1, with TRBD1 matching 9 bases. Trimming removed 6 bases from V and 9 bases from J; junction bases left unmatched: 15. The CDR3 totals 15 residues. The germline CDR1 and CDR2 sequences are SQVTM and ANQGSEA. For the CDR3, the DNA is TGCAGCGTAGGAACACCCGGGACAGGGCTTTTTGAGCAGTTCTTC. Translated, it gives CSVGTPGTGLFEQFF.

The chain recombines TRBV7-9 with TRBJ2-1; the match to TRBD1 covers 7 bases. This CDR3 region has 15 residues. With 0 bases clipped from V and 6 bases from J, the junction kept 5 bases outside the gene matches. Looked up from germline, CDR1 is SEHNR and CDR2 is FQNEAQ (reference sequence). The CDR3 bases are TGTGCCAGCAGCTTAGCGACAGGGTGGGGCAATGAGCAGTTCTTC. The encoded protein is CASSLATGWGNEQFF.

The J gene is TRBJ1-3, the V gene TRBV9, with TRBD1 matching over 9 bases. J gave up 4 bases and V 4 bases, and 18 bases lay outside the gene matches. The CDR3 runs 19 residues. CDR1 SGDLS and CDR2 YYNGEE come from the germline V gene. In DNA, the CDR3 is TGTGCCAGCAGCCCACCCTCGGGACAGGGTATTAGGAACGGAAACACCATATATTTT. Protein: CASSPPSGQGIRNGNTIYF.

The gene calls are TRBV30 and TRBJ1-5; TRBD1 aligns across 11 bases. This CDR3 spans 13 amino acids. The germline V gene encodes CDR1 GTSNPN and CDR2 SVGIG (reference sequence). Trimming cost V 5 bases and J 4 bases; bases outside gene matches: 1. The CDR3 DNA follows: TGTGCCTGGGGGACAGGGGGGAATCAGCCCCAGCATTTT. As protein: CAWGTGGNQPQHF.

The chain uses TRBV5-1 and TRBJ2-2; D is possibly TRBD1 (6 bases). In germline, CDR1 is SGHRS, CDR2 YFSETQ. The CDR3 length is 15 residues. V dropped 0 bases and J dropped 2 bases, with 8 bases sitting between them. CDR3 sequence: CASSLGRGNTGELFF. Written as DNA, the CDR3 is TGCGCCAGCAGCTTGGGCAGGGGTAACACCGGGGAGCTGTTTTTT.

This clone was recorded only once. The genes are TRBV6-5 and TRBJ2-5, with 10 bases identical to TRBD2. Germline values: CDR1 MNHEY, CDR2 SVGAGI. J gave up 4 bases and V 0 bases, and 5 bases lay outside the gene matches. The CDR3 sequence is 16 residues long. The CDR3 region is CASSYSTSGPRETQYF. CDR3 bases: TGTGCCAGCAGTTACTCGACTAGCGGGCCACGAGAGACCCAGTACTTC.